Following are 14 T cell receptor beta chains from one sample sequenced in a study of cytomegalovirus exposure and HLA in healthy donors. This PCR relied on a set of 60 Vbeta primers and 13 Jbeta primers. Assay used: immunoSEQ multiplex PCR; TCRdb lists only in-frame clones, some missing. This sample has around 92,000 clones, with roughly 80% found just once. Sequencing input: PBMCs. These receptors were taken from a man aged 55 to 70 in good health and CMV-seropositive.

The chain links TRBV29-1 to TRBJ2-5; no clear D gene. The germline CDR1 and CDR2 sequences are SQVTM and ANQGSEA. The CDR3 sequence is 10 residues long. V was clipped by 4 bases and J by 5 bases, with 5 bases between them. The CDR3 DNA reads as TGCAGCGTTGGGCCGGAGACCCAGTACTTC. The encoded protein is CSVGPETQYF. The complete variable domain, with remaining parts taken from reference TRBV29-1 and TRBJ2-5, reads SAVISQKPSRDICQRGTSLTIQCQVDSQVTMMFWYRQQPGQSLTLIATANQGSEATYESGFVIDKFPISRPNLTFSTLTVSNMSPEDSSIYLCSVGPETQYFGPGTRLLVL.

CDR3 loop: CASRRNSPLHF. In DNA form, the CDR3 reads TGTGCCAGCAGGAGGAATTCACCCCTCCACTTT. The chain is built from TRBV2 and TRBJ1-6, with D hard to call. The V end lost 6 bases, the J end lost 7 bases, and 4 bases lay between the germline ends. CDR1 and CDR2 from the germline V gene are SNHLY and FYNNEI. This CDR3 region has 11 residues.

Remarks on this clone: Other nucleotide sequences from this sample produce the same CDR3. The chain employs TRBV9 and TRBJ2-2; a possible D gene is TRBD2 (6 bases). The V gene's germline CDR1 is SGDLS and CDR2 YYNGEE. The V end lost 4 bases, the J end lost 8 bases, and 15 bases lay between the germline ends. The CDR3 is made up of 14 amino acids. In nucleotides, the CDR3 is TGTGCCAGCAGCCCCGGGGGAGGCACTGGGGAGCTGTTTTTT. This sequence encodes CASSPGGGTGELFF.

V is TRBV5-1 and J is TRBJ2-7, with D perhaps TRBD1 (6 bases). The CDR3 has 15 amino acids. Trimming removed 4 bases at V and 2 bases at J, with 16 bases between. Germline CDR1 reads SGHRS; CDR2 reads YFSETQ. The CDR3 DNA follows: TGCGCCAGCAGCGAGGGACAAAAGGTAGCCTACGAGCAGTACTTC. This codes for CASSEGQKVAYEQYF.

J is TRBJ2-5 and V is TRBV7-2; TRBD1 matches at 10 bases. V lost 1 base and J lost 5; bases outside the gene matches: 7. Germline-derived CDR1 and CDR2 are SGHTA and FQGNSA. The CDR3 loop spans 16 amino acids. CDR3 in DNA: TGTGCCAGCAGCTTAGGGGGACAGGGGATCTTTGAGACCCAGTACTTC. Amino acid sequence: CASSLGGQGIFETQYF. Full variable domain (rest looked up from reference TRBV7-2 and TRBJ2-5): GAGVSQSPSNKVTEKGKDVELRCDPISGHTALYWYRQSLGQGLEFLIYFQGNSAPDKSGLPSDRFSAERTGGSVSTLTIQRTQQEDSAVYLCASSLGGQGIFETQYFGPGTRLLVL.

This clone was seen only once. The V gene is TRBV7-9, the J gene TRBJ2-1; 7 bases map to TRBD1. This CDR3 region has 15 residues. Germline CDR1 and CDR2: SEHNR and FQNEAQ (reference sequence). V lost 5 bases and J lost 6; bases outside the gene matches: 10. The CDR3 nucleotides are TGTGCCAGCAGCCCTAGACAGGGATCGGTCAATGAGCAGTTCTTC. Translating it yields CASSPRQGSVNEQFF.

This clone was observed a few times. The genes are TRBV11-2 and TRBJ2-3; weak D call: TRBD1 (6 bases). There are 17 residues in the CDR3. The V end lost 4 bases, the J end lost 0 bases, and 17 bases lay between the germline ends. Per germline, CDR1 SGHAT and CDR2 FQNNGV. The CDR3 reads CASSSPWGQSSTDTQYF. DNA of the CDR3: TGTGCCAGCAGCTCACCCTGGGGACAATCAAGCACAGATACGCAGTATTTT.

Written as DNA, the CDR3 is TGTGCCAGCAGTTTGGGGGGAGGGGGACAGGGGGCAAGAGGCTACGAGCAGTACTTC. The encoded protein is CASSLGGGGQGARGYEQYF. The chain recombines TRBV28 with TRBJ2-7; 12 positions agree with TRBD1. Germline V gene sequence: CDR1 MDHEN, CDR2 SYDVKM. This CDR3 has 19 residues. The ends lost 3 bases at V and 3 bases at J; junction bases unmatched: 15.

This chain connects TRBV30 to TRBJ1-2, with a weak D call TRBD1 (6 bases). This CDR3 comprises 11 residues. V was clipped by 8 bases and J by 5 bases, with 12 bases between them. Per germline, CDR1 GTSNPN and CDR2 SVGIG (reference sequence). CDR3 coding DNA: TGTGCCGGGTTAACAGGGTATGGCTACACCTTC. Protein: CAGLTGYGYTF.

This chain connects TRBV30 to TRBJ1-4, with D hard to call. V was clipped by 2 bases and J by 7 bases, with 14 bases between them. CDR3 length: 14 residues. Germline V gene data show CDR1 as GTSNPN and CDR2 as SVGIG (reference sequence). Here the CDR3 DNA reads TGTGCCTGGAGTCGAGGTCAGTCGAGTGAAAAACTGTTTTTT. Translating gives CAWSRGQSSEKLFF.

This chain uses TRBV5-1 with TRBJ1-6, with 9 bases fitting TRBD1. Germline assignment: CDR1 SGHRS and CDR2 YFSETQ. V shed 0 bases, J shed 7 bases, and the junction held 2 bases outside the gene matches. CDR3 size: 15 residues. In DNA, the CDR3 is TGCGCCAGCAGCTTGGCAGGGACAGGGAATTCACCCCTCCACTTT. This translates into CASSLAGTGNSPLHF.

This CDR3 reads CASSNALSHRGNSPLHF. The CDR3 DNA reads as TGTGCCAGTAGTAATGCGCTCTCGCACAGGGGGAATTCACCCCTCCACTTT. This chain links TRBV19 with TRBJ1-6, with 8 bases that match TRBD1. Germline V gives CDR1 LNHDA, CDR2 SQIVND (reference sequence). V was clipped by 4 bases and J by 7 bases; unmatched bases: 12. CDR3 length equals 17 residues. Filled out from reference TRBV19 and TRBJ1-6, the complete variable domain reads DGGITQSPKYLFRKEGQNVTLSCEQNLNHDAMYWYRQDPGQGLRLIYYSQIVNDFQKGDIAEGYSVSREKKESFPLTVTSAQKNPTAFYLCASSNALSHRGNSPLHFGNGTRLTVT.

This chain links TRBV4-1 with TRBJ2-5, with 9 bases lining up with TRBD2. Germline V gene data show CDR1 as MGHRA and CDR2 as YSYEKL. This CDR3 comprises 15 residues. Trimming at V came to 8 bases and at J to 5 bases, leaving 12 bases not matched to a gene. The CDR3 DNA reads as TGCGCCAGCGCATCCTTAGCGGGGGTCCGGGAGACCCAGTACTTC. It specifies CASASLAGVRETQYF.

The V and J genes are TRBV25-1 and TRBJ2-2; D call uncertain. CDR1 and CDR2 from the germline V gene are MGHDK and SYGVNS. V lost 4 bases, J lost 4 bases, and 10 bases lay in between. The CDR3 length is 14 residues. The CDR3 DNA follows: TGTGCCAGCAGTGCGGGTACCCTCACCGGGGAGCTGTTTTTT. Translated: CASSAGTLTGELFF.